Sequencing of this T cell receptor (beta chain) was carried out in a study of cytomegalovirus exposure and HLA in healthy donors. A multiplex PCR was run with 60 Vbeta primers and 13 Jbeta primers. Only in-frame clones appear in the TCRdb table, and some are missing; sequencing was by immunoSEQ multiplex PCR. The sample has 70,000 or so clones, roughly 71% seen once. Germline assignment: CDR1 MNHEY and CDR2 SVGAGI. V shed 3 bases and J shed 4 bases, with 15 bases lying between them. There are 16 residues in the CDR3. This receptor was identified in a woman in her fifties or sixties in good health and CMV-seropositive. The sequenced sample consisted of PBMCs. V usage is TRBV6-5 and J usage is TRBJ2-2, with TRBD2 as a possible D gene (5 bases). CDR3: CASSYATGILTGELFF. The DNA for the CDR3 is TGTGCCAGCAGTTATGCTACCGGGATCCTCACCGGGGAGCTGTTTTTT.